These 24 T cell receptor beta chains were sequenced from one sample in a study of T cell responses to AZD1222 COVID-19 vaccine. The assay was immunoSEQ multiplex PCR, and TCRdb's table has in-frame clones only and misses some. The sample shows about 97,000 clones, 90% of them seen only once. This specimen consisted of peripheral blood, obtained on day 0 of AZD1222 vaccination. The receptors originated from an adult in good health.

The chain links TRBV9 to TRBJ1-5; D remains ambiguous. Trimming removed 0 bases at V and 5 bases at J, with 21 bases between. Looked up from germline, CDR1 is SGDLS and CDR2 is YYNGEE. The CDR3 covers 18 residues. This CDR3 reads CASSVDSPGAAKDQPQHF. The DNA for the CDR3 is TGTGCCAGCAGCGTAGATTCCCCCGGCGCCGCAAAGGATCAGCCCCAGCATTTT. The variable domain in full, with the rest retrieved from reference TRBV9 and TRBJ1-5, is DSGVTQTPKHLITATGQRVTLRCSPRSGDLSVYWYQQSLDQGLQFLIQYYNGEERAKGNILERFSAQQFPDLHSELNLSSLELGDSALYFCASSVDSPGAAKDQPQHFGDGTRLSIL.

The rearrangement joins TRBV12-3 or TRBV12-4 to TRBJ2-1; 13 positions match TRBD2. Trimming removed 6 bases from V and 15 bases from J; junction bases left unmatched: 8. The CDR3 runs to 13 residues. The CDR3 DNA is TGTGCCAGCAGCTTACTAGCGGGGGGGCGTCCGTTCTTC. It specifies CASSLLAGGRPFF.

This clone has more than one count but fewer than ten. The germline gene is not matched at one end of the junction; a read error may be the cause. This rearrangement joins TRBV5-4 to TRBJ2-1, with a tentative D call TRBD2 (6 bases). CDR1 and CDR2 (germline): SGHNT, YYREEE (reference sequence). The CDR3 is 14 amino acids. DNA of the CDR3: TGTGCCAGCAGCTTGGAGCAGGACTACCATGAGCAGTTCTTC. It translates to CASSLEQDYHEQFF.

V is TRBV6-2 or TRBV6-3 and J is TRBJ2-3, with 13 nucleotides matching TRBD2. Germline lookup yields CDR1 MNHEY and CDR2 SVGEGT. The V gene end was trimmed by 6 bases and the J gene end by 5 bases; junction bases not matched to a gene: 5. The CDR3 runs to 15 residues. Here the CDR3 DNA reads TGTGCCAGCAGCTGGACTAGCGGGGGCGGAGATACGCAGTATTTT. It specifies CASSWTSGGGDTQYF.

V and J are TRBV7-2 and TRBJ1-6; the match to TRBD1 covers 10 bases. This CDR3 region has 15 residues. V lost 3 bases, J lost 6 bases, and 2 bases stayed unmatched. Germline lookup yields CDR1 SGHTA and CDR2 FQGNSA. The CDR3 nucleotides are TGTGCCAGCAGCTTTAGGACAGGGGGTAATTCACCCCTCCACTTT. It encodes CASSFRTGGNSPLHF.

The rearrangement joins TRBV7-9 to TRBJ2-7; 7 nucleotides align to TRBD1. Trimming cost V 1 base and J 5 bases; bases outside gene matches: 5. The CDR3 has 14 amino acids. Germline V lookup: CDR1 SEHNR, CDR2 FQNEAQ (reference sequence). CDR3 sequence: CASSLEGGSHEQYF. CDR3 in DNA: TGTGCCAGCAGCTTAGAAGGGGGCAGCCACGAGCAGTACTTC.

The J gene is TRBJ1-6, the V gene TRBV7-2; 9 bases align to TRBD1. Trimming at V came to 4 bases and at J to 5 bases, leaving 3 bases not matched to a gene. The germline CDR1 and CDR2 sequences are SGHTA and FQGNSA. The CDR3 is 15 residues long. In DNA, the CDR3 is TGTGCCAGCAGCTGGACAGGGGTGAATAATTCACCCCTCCACTTT. Translated: CASSWTGVNNSPLHF.

V gene TRBV5-4 combines with J gene TRBJ2-5, with 8 bases that match TRBD1. V lost 3 bases and J lost 0; bases outside the gene matches: 7. The CDR3 spans 16 residues. Germline V CDR1 and CDR2: SGHNT, YYREEE (reference sequence). CDR3 DNA: TGTGCCAGCAGCTCGGGGACAGGAGGGAACCAAGAGACCCAGTACTTC. It specifies CASSSGTGGNQETQYF.

V usage is TRBV11-3 and J usage is TRBJ2-2; 7 bases map to TRBD2. Looked up from germline, CDR1 is SGHNT and CDR2 is YENEEA. The V segment lost 5 bases and the J segment 6 bases; nucleotides outside the gene matches: 6. This CDR3 has 14 amino acids. The CDR3 bases are TGTGCCAGCAGCCCCCAGCGGGGTCCCGGGGAGCTGTTTTTT. Protein sequence: CASSPQRGPGELFF.

This sequence joins TRBV30 and TRBJ1-3; D remains unclear. Germline-derived CDR1 and CDR2 are GTSNPN and SVGIG (reference sequence). V was shortened by 2 bases and J by 2 bases, with 7 bases between the two germline ends. This CDR3 spans 13 amino acids. This chain's CDR3 is CAWSRGTGNTIYF. CDR3 nucleotide sequence: TGTGCCTGGAGTCGGGGAACTGGAAACACCATATATTTT.

The rearrangement joins TRBV12-3 or TRBV12-4 to TRBJ1-1; D might be TRBD1 (5 bases). The CDR3 runs to 13 residues. V lost 3 bases and J 4 bases, leaving 9 bases between the germline ends. The CDR3 DNA sequence: TGTGCCAGCAGTTTTAGGGGAAGCACTGAAGCTTTCTTT. Amino acids: CASSFRGSTEAFF.

The rearrangement joins TRBV18 to TRBJ1-6; no firm D call. From germline, CDR1 is KGHSH and CDR2 LQKENI. This CDR3 is 17 amino acids long. Deletions cut 4 bases from V and 0 bases from J, with 13 bases between. The CDR3: CASSLGSFSSYNSPLHF. In nucleotides, the CDR3 is TGTGCCAGCTCACTCGGCTCCTTTAGCTCCTATAATTCACCCCTCCACTTT.

The chain recombines TRBV5-1 with TRBJ2-2; 8 nucleotides align to TRBD2. Germline CDR1 and CDR2: SGHRS and YFSETQ. The CDR3 totals 15 residues. V shed 6 bases, J shed 3 bases, and the junction held 7 bases outside the gene matches. The CDR3 coding sequence is TGCGCCAGCATAGCGGGGCCCGAAGACACCGGGGAGCTGTTTTTT. As protein: CASIAGPEDTGELFF.

V and J are TRBV10-3 and TRBJ1-1; no firm D call. The germline V and J ends were trimmed by 2 bases and 11 bases, with 15 bases remaining between them. Per germline, CDR1 ENHRY and CDR2 SYGVKD. The CDR3 extends over 13 amino acids. The CDR3 DNA sequence: TGTGCCATCAGTGAGGCCAGGCTTGCGCGGGCTTTCTTT. Translated: CAISEARLARAFF.

The rearrangement joins TRBV6-1 to TRBJ1-3; tentatively, D is TRBD1 (5 bases). Germline loops: CDR1 MNHNS, CDR2 SASEGT. Trimming shortened V by 3 bases and J by 0 bases, and 15 bases separated the two germline ends. This CDR3 spans 17 amino acids. In nucleotides, the CDR3 is TGTGCCAGCAGTGAGTCCGGGACCGCTGACTCTGGAAACACCATATATTTT. Translation: CASSESGTADSGNTIYF.

The CDR3 nucleotides read TGTGCCAGCAGCTTTTACACGGGACAGTCTTGGGACTCTGGAAACACCATATATTTT. As protein: CASSFYTGQSWDSGNTIYF. The chain employs TRBV5-8 and TRBJ1-3; TRBD1 aligns across 7 bases. CDR1 and CDR2 (germline): SGHTS, YDEGEE. J lost 0 bases, V lost 2 bases, and 14 bases had no gene match. CDR3 length: 19 residues.

The V gene is TRBV3-1 (or the pseudogene TRBV3-2), the J gene TRBJ2-2; D might be TRBD1 (6 bases). The ends were cut back, 4 bases at V and 6 bases at J, with 12 bases in the middle. Per germline, CDR1 LGHDT and CDR2 YNNKEL (reference sequence). The CDR3 runs 14 residues. CDR3 nucleotide sequence: TGTGCCAGCAGCCGAGGCAGGGGTCCCGGGGAGCTGTTTTTT. It specifies CASSRGRGPGELFF.

The chain employs TRBV15 and TRBJ1-5; weak D call: TRBD1 (5 bases). Germline assignment: CDR1 LNHNV and CDR2 YYDKDF (reference sequence). V was pared by 0 bases and J by 6 bases, with 12 bases between. CDR3 length: 15 residues. The CDR3 loop is CATSRDGAVLQPQHF. CDR3 bases: TGTGCCACCAGCAGAGATGGGGCAGTTCTTCAGCCCCAGCATTTT. The full variable domain, with the rest looked up from reference TRBV15 and TRBJ1-5, is DAMVIQNPRYQVTQFGKPVTLSCSQTLNHNVMYWYQQKSSQAPKLLFHYYDKDFNNEADTPDNFQSRRPNTSFCFLDIRSPGLGDTAMYLCATSRDGAVLQPQHFGDGTRLSIL.

This sequence joins TRBV29-1 and TRBJ2-7; possibly TRBD2 for D (5 bases). This CDR3 spans 11 amino acids. The germline V gene encodes CDR1 SQVTM and CDR2 ANQGSEA. Trimming left V 7 bases short and J 1 base short, with 8 bases between. Here the CDR3 reads CSGWESYEQYF. In nucleotides, the CDR3 is TGCAGCGGCTGGGAGTCCTACGAGCAGTACTTC.

This chain joins TRBV19 and TRBJ2-3; tentative D call: TRBD2 (5 bases). In germline, CDR1 is LNHDA, CDR2 SQIVND (reference sequence). The length of the CDR3 is 12 residues. V lost 3 bases to trimming and J lost 7 bases, with 8 bases between them. CDR3 loop: CASSIPGNTQYF. The CDR3 DNA reads as TGTGCCAGTAGTATCCCGGGGAATACGCAGTATTTT. The entire variable domain, with the rest obtained from reference TRBV19 and TRBJ2-3, is as follows: DGGITQSPKYLFRKEGQNVTLSCEQNLNHDAMYWYRQDPGQGLRLIYYSQIVNDFQKGDIAEGYSVSREKKESFPLTVTSAQKNPTAFYLCASSIPGNTQYFGPGTRLTVL.

The chain is built from TRBV5-1 and TRBJ2-5; 7 bases are shared with TRBD2. Trimming took 7 bases from V and 3 from J; bases not matched to a gene: 9. This CDR3 has 14 residues. Per the germline V gene, CDR1 is SGHRS and CDR2 is YFSETQ. The CDR3 is CASRGVGGEETQYF. CDR3 nucleotides: TGCGCCAGCCGGGGGGTAGGCGGGGAAGAGACCCAGTACTTC.

The genes are TRBV28 and TRBJ2-4, with D possibly called TRBD1 or TRBD2 (6 bases each). The germline CDR1 and CDR2 sequences are MDHEN and SYDVKM. The CDR3 loop spans 18 amino acids. V lost 3 bases and J lost 1, with 19 bases in between. The CDR3 DNA is TGTGCCAGCAGTTTTAAGCGGGCTAAGGGGGTTGCCAAAAACATTCAGTACTTC. Protein product: CASSFKRAKGVAKNIQYF.

Only a few counts were recorded for this clone. Other DNA sequences in the same sample also yield this CDR3. The chain carries TRBV19 and TRBJ1-1; unclear D gene. This CDR3 contains 13 residues. Germline CDR1 is LNHDA and CDR2 is SQIVND (reference sequence). V dropped 3 bases and J dropped 5 bases, with 10 bases sitting between them. In nucleotides, the CDR3 is TGTGCCAGTAGTATTGTAAGGCAGACTGAAGCTTTCTTT. It is translated as CASSIVRQTEAFF.

This clone was observed a single time. The chain combines TRBV15 with TRBJ2-5; D ambiguous. The CDR3 is 13 residues long. Trimming cost V 5 bases and J 3 bases, with 10 bases left between them. Germline V gene data show CDR1 as LNHNV and CDR2 as YYDKDF (reference sequence). The chain's CDR3 is CATSLVQKETQYF. The CDR3 nucleotides read TGTGCCACCAGCCTAGTCCAGAAAGAGACCCAGTACTTC. The full variable domain, rest sourced from reference TRBV15 and TRBJ2-5, is DAMVIQNPRYQVTQFGKPVTLSCSQTLNHNVMYWYQQKSSQAPKLLFHYYDKDFNNEADTPDNFQSRRPNTSFCFLDIRSPGLGDTAMYLCATSLVQKETQYFGPGTRLLVL.